A selection of T cell receptor beta chains follows, all from one sample in a study of T cell repertoires and HLA-DP antigens. Some clones are missing from TCRdb's copy, which holds only in-frame ones; the method was immunoSEQ multiplex PCR. The data hold about 110,000 clones, with 80% to 95% observed a single time. No cognate antigen is known for these TCRs. Sequenced input: CD4+ T cells from PBMCs. The receptors were sampled from a woman younger than 35 in good health and CMV-seronegative. The CDR3 runs from the conserved cysteine through the conserved F or W. The D gene is left open where the match is weak.

CDR3 DNA: TGTGCCAGCAGCTCTCTCCGGACTAGCGGGAGGGCGAGCACCGGGGAGCTGTTTTTT
CDR3 protein: CASSSLRTSGRASTGELFF
D gene: TRBD2
J gene: TRBJ2-2
V gene: TRBV7-9

CDR3 DNA: TGCGCCAGCAGCTTAGGTGGGGCGGGGAACACTGAAGCTTTCTTT
CDR3 protein: CASSLGGAGNTEAFF
D gene: .
J gene: TRBJ1-1
V gene: TRBV5-1

CDR3 DNA: TGTGCCAGCAGTTACTCCGTGACAGGGCCCCGGACCTTC
CDR3 protein: CASSYSVTGPRTF
D gene: TRBD1
J gene: TRBJ1-2
V gene: TRBV6-5

CDR3 DNA: TGTGCCAGCAGCTTGGGACAGGGTTTCCAAGAGACCCAGTACTTC
CDR3 protein: CASSLGQGFQETQYF
D gene: TRBD1
J gene: TRBJ2-5
V gene: TRBV7-6

CDR3 DNA: TGTGCCAGCAGCCCCCGTACTGGCTTTGGAAATGAGCAGTTCTTC
CDR3 protein: CASSPRTGFGNEQFF
D gene: .
J gene: TRBJ2-1
V gene: TRBV7-2

CDR3 DNA: TGTGCCAGCAGGGGCGCGGACAGCCACGGCCACACCATATATTTT
CDR3 protein: CASRGADSHGHTIYF
D gene: .
J gene: TRBJ1-3
V gene: TRBV2

CDR3 DNA: TGTGCCAGTAGTATATGGTTGAGGGGACAGGCTTACACCGGGGAGCTGTTTTTT
CDR3 protein: CASSIWLRGQAYTGELFF
D gene: TRBD1
J gene: TRBJ2-2
V gene: TRBV19

CDR3 DNA: TGTGCCAGCAGCTTTCTGGGTTTCGGGGAGCTGTTTTTT
CDR3 protein: CASSFLGFGELFF
D gene: .
J gene: TRBJ2-2
V gene: TRBV7-2

CDR3 DNA: TGTGCCAGCAGCTTAGGTCAGGGGTGGGACACTGAAGCTTTCTTT
CDR3 protein: CASSLGQGWDTEAFF
D gene: .
J gene: TRBJ1-1
V gene: TRBV7-9

CDR3 DNA: TGTGCCAGCAGGAACAGCGGGAGGTTTAATGAGCAGTTCTTC
CDR3 protein: CASRNSGRFNEQFF
D gene: TRBD2
J gene: TRBJ2-1
V gene: TRBV4-2

CDR3 DNA: TGTGCCAGCAGCTTGGGCAGCGTATCCTACAATGAGCAGTTCTTC
CDR3 protein: CASSLGSVSYNEQFF
D gene: .
J gene: TRBJ2-1
V gene: TRBV5-8

CDR3 DNA: TGTGCCAGTAGGGGGGGACTTAACAGGGGTCTCACTGAAGCTTTCTTT
CDR3 protein: CASRGGLNRGLTEAFF
D gene: TRBD1
J gene: TRBJ1-1
V gene: TRBV19

CDR3 DNA: TGTGCCAGCAGCTCTGGGAGCATAACGCTCCTTCCTGCTGAAGCTTTCTTT
CDR3 protein: CASSSGSITLLPAEAFF
D gene: .
J gene: TRBJ1-1
V gene: TRBV5-4

CDR3 DNA: TGTGCCAGTAGCTTCGGGGACAGGGAGGCCGGGGAGCTGTTTTTT
CDR3 protein: CASSFGDREAGELFF
D gene: TRBD1
J gene: TRBJ2-2
V gene: TRBV19

CDR3 DNA: TGTGCCACCAGCAGAGATCTGGTCAGCTCCTACAATGAGCAGTTCTTC
CDR3 protein: CATSRDLVSSYNEQFF
D gene: .
J gene: TRBJ2-1
V gene: TRBV15

CDR3 DNA: TGTGCCAGCAGTTTAGCAGGGTTACTCTCTGGAAACACCATATATTTT
CDR3 protein: CASSLAGLLSGNTIYF
D gene: .
J gene: TRBJ1-3
V gene: TRBV28

CDR3 DNA: TGTGCCAGCAGCATAGCGACAGGGGCCTATGGCTACACCTTC
CDR3 protein: CASSIATGAYGYTF
D gene: TRBD1
J gene: TRBJ1-2
V gene: TRBV9

CDR3 DNA: TGCGCCAGCAGCCCCAGACTAGCGGAAGAGACCCAGTACTTC
CDR3 protein: CASSPRLAEETQYF
D gene: TRBD2
J gene: TRBJ2-5
V gene: TRBV5-1

CDR3 DNA: TGTGCCAGCAGCTTTTTCTATTCCGGGGAGCTGTTTTTT
CDR3 protein: CASSFFYSGELFF
D gene: .
J gene: TRBJ2-2
V gene: TRBV5-6

CDR3 DNA: TGCGCCAGCAGCCCCCGACAGGGGAGATCCTACGAGCAGTACTTC
CDR3 protein: CASSPRQGRSYEQYF
D gene: TRBD1
J gene: TRBJ2-7
V gene: TRBV5-1

CDR3 DNA: TGTGCCATCAGTGAGAGTAGCGGGGGGGGTTTTGAGCAGTTCTTC
CDR3 protein: CAISESSGGGFEQFF
D gene: TRBD2
J gene: TRBJ2-1
V gene: TRBV10-3

CDR3 DNA: TGCGCCAGCAGGAGGGGGCATCAAGAGACCCAGTACTTC
CDR3 protein: CASRRGHQETQYF
D gene: TRBD1
J gene: TRBJ2-5
V gene: TRBV5-1

CDR3 DNA: TGTGCCAGTAGTAGGGGACAGGGGGTGACCACCCACACTGAAGCTTTCTTT
CDR3 protein: CASSRGQGVTTHTEAFF
D gene: TRBD1
J gene: TRBJ1-1
V gene: TRBV19

CDR3 DNA: TGTGCCAGCTCACCACTTCCCAGGGGAGAGACCCAGTACTTC
CDR3 protein: CASSPLPRGETQYF
D gene: .
J gene: TRBJ2-5
V gene: TRBV18